These 31 T cell receptor beta chains came from one sample sequenced in a study of T cell responses to AZD1222 COVID-19 vaccine. Clones were sequenced by immunoSEQ multiplex PCR, and TCRdb holds only the in-frame ones, with some missing. This table holds about 110,000 clones, about 90% found once. The source material was peripheral blood, sampled on day 0 of AZD1222 vaccination. Every receptor here comes from an adult in good health.

This clone has a single count. The chain employs TRBV1 and TRBJ2-7. TRBV1 is recorded as a pseudogene. This CDR3 has 12 residues. In nucleotides, the CDR3 is TGCACCAGCAGCCAAGTCCCGGGACCAAAGTACTTC. It is translated as CTSSQVPGPKYF.

J is TRBJ2-3 and V is TRBV6-6; 9 bases line up with TRBD2. This CDR3 is built from 16 residues. Germline V lookup: CDR1 MNHNY, CDR2 SVGAGI (reference sequence). Trimming at V came to 3 bases and at J to 1 base, leaving 5 bases not matched to a gene. The CDR3: CASSYPTSGGTDTQYF. The CDR3 region has the DNA TGTGCCAGCAGTTATCCGACTAGCGGAGGCACAGATACGCAGTATTTT.

The genes are TRBV4-1 and TRBJ1-1, with D possibly matching TRBD1 (5 bases). Germline assignment: CDR1 MGHRA and CDR2 YSYEKL. The V end lost 1 base, the J end lost 6 bases, and 12 bases lay between the germline ends. The length of the CDR3 is 14 residues. CDR3 loop: CASSQAGRGSEAFF. CDR3 nucleotide sequence: TGCGCCAGCAGCCAAGCGGGCCGGGGCTCTGAAGCTTTCTTT.

V and J are TRBV6-5 and TRBJ1-3; TRBD1 is a possible D gene (5 bases). Trimming removed 6 bases from V and 4 bases from J, with 10 bases in between. The CDR3 consists of 13 residues. Looked up from germline, CDR1 is MNHEY and CDR2 is SVGAGI. CDR3 in amino acids: CASRRGTGNTIYF. The CDR3 DNA sequence: TGTGCCAGCAGGCGGGGGACCGGAAACACCATATATTTT.

The rearrangement links TRBV27 to TRBJ1-3; D is uncertain. V lost 7 bases to trimming and J lost 0 bases, with 16 bases between them. Germline CDR1 MNHEY, CDR2 SMNVEV (reference sequence). The CDR3 length is 16 residues. CDR3 amino acids: CASKTLAISSGNTIYF. In DNA, the CDR3 is TGTGCCAGCAAGACCCTTGCGATCAGCTCTGGAAACACCATATATTTT.

The chain couples TRBV10-2 to TRBJ2-7; TRBD1 matches at 8 bases. The CDR3 spans 15 residues. The germline V gene encodes CDR1 WSHSY and CDR2 SAAADI. Germline trimming cut 7 bases from V and 2 bases from J; bases unmatched to any gene: 10. CDR3 nucleotides: TGCGCCAGCAAGGTGGGACAGGACCTAACCTACGAGCAGTACTTC. Translated, it gives CASKVGQDLTYEQYF.

The chain carries TRBV19 and TRBJ1-2, with TRBD1 matching over 8 bases. V gave up 3 bases and J gave up 7 bases; unmatched junction bases: 4. The germline V gene has CDR1 LNHDA and CDR2 SQIVND (reference sequence). The CDR3 runs 13 residues. The CDR3 nucleotides are TGTGCCAGTAGTATCTCTACAGGGGGTGGCTACACCTTC. Amino acids: CASSISTGGGYTF.

This chain uses TRBV24-1 with TRBJ2-1; D gene unclear. CDR3 length equals 12 residues. The ends were cut back, 6 bases at V and 5 bases at J, with 7 bases in the middle. CDR1 and CDR2 from the germline V gene are KGHDR and SFDVKD. DNA for the CDR3: TGTGCCACCAGTCCCCGGGACAATGAGCAGTTCTTC. This gives the protein CATSPRDNEQFF.

The V call is TRBV6-2 or TRBV6-3, the J call TRBJ1-5, with D perhaps TRBD1 (5 bases). Germline CDR1 and CDR2: MNHEY and SVGEGT. This CDR3 contains 13 residues. V lost 0 bases and J 7 bases, leaving 7 bases between the germline ends. The CDR3 is CASSYSRQQPQHF. CDR3 DNA sequence: TGTGCCAGCAGTTACTCGAGACAGCAGCCCCAGCATTTT.

V gene TRBV5-1 combines with J gene TRBJ1-2; TRBD1 agrees at 7 bases. CDR1 is SGHRS and CDR2 is YFSETQ in the germline V gene. The length of the CDR3 is 15 residues. Trimming took 4 bases from V and 1 from J; bases not matched to a gene: 7. Here the CDR3 DNA reads TGCGCCAGCAGCACGGGACAGCCGCTTAACTATGGCTACACCTTC. It specifies CASSTGQPLNYGYTF.

The table lists this clone with a few counts. The chain couples TRBV3-1 (or the pseudogene TRBV3-2) to TRBJ2-1; 9 bases agree with TRBD2. Trimming took 1 base from V and 9 from J; bases not matched to a gene: 7. CDR3 size: 15 residues. CDR1 LGHDT and CDR2 YNNKEL come from the germline V gene (reference sequence). The CDR3 loop is CASSQAPGLAFEQFF. CDR3 DNA sequence: TGTGCCAGCAGCCAAGCCCCGGGACTAGCATTTGAGCAGTTCTTC.

In its sample, this clone was seen once. The chain employs TRBV4-2 and TRBJ1-5; a weak D match, TRBD1 (5 bases). Germline-derived CDR1 and CDR2 are LGHNA and YNFKEQ. The CDR3 is 16 residues long. V was trimmed by 1 base and J by 9 bases, leaving 19 bases between them. The chain's CDR3 is CASSQGEAGLSGPQHF. CDR3 in DNA: TGTGCCAGCAGCCAAGGAGAGGCAGGGCTGTCGGGGCCCCAGCATTTT.

The chain couples TRBV3-1 (or the pseudogene TRBV3-2) to TRBJ1-5; perhaps TRBD1 as D (5 bases). The germline gives CDR1 LGHDT, CDR2 YNNKEL (reference sequence). The CDR3 runs to 16 residues. Trimming stripped 0 bases from V and 2 bases from J, with 11 bases between. The CDR3 reads CASSQEAGVRNQPQHF. CDR3 nucleotide sequence: TGTGCCAGCAGCCAAGAGGCGGGGGTGCGCAATCAGCCCCAGCATTTT.

This chain joins TRBV29-1 and TRBJ1-4, with D possibly TRBD1 on 5 matching bases. Trimming stripped 5 bases from V and 8 bases from J, with 15 bases between. Germline V gene sequence: CDR1 SQVTM, CDR2 ANQGSEA. The CDR3 runs to 13 residues. CDR3 sequence: CSVLGTGREKLFF. DNA of the CDR3: TGCAGCGTTCTCGGGACCGGACGGGAAAAACTGTTTTTT. The whole variable domain, filled in from reference TRBV29-1 and TRBJ1-4, reads SAVISQKPSRDICQRGTSLTIQCQVDSQVTMMFWYRQQPGQSLTLIATANQGSEATYESGFVIDKFPISRPNLTFSTLTVSNMSPEDSSIYLCSVLGTGREKLFFGSGTQLSVL.

The CDR3 reads CASSQDVVYNEQFF. The CDR3 DNA reads TGCGCCAGCAGCCAAGACGTAGTTTACAATGAGCAGTTCTTC. This sequence joins TRBV4-1 and TRBJ2-1; D is unclear. Trimming stripped 0 bases from V and 4 bases from J, with 7 bases between. This CDR3 is 14 amino acids long. The germline CDR1 and CDR2 sequences are MGHRA and YSYEKL.

The V gene is TRBV9, the J gene TRBJ2-3; 8 nucleotides line up with TRBD2. The junction had 8 bases not matched to a gene; V was cut back by 4 bases and J by 1 base. The germline V gene encodes CDR1 SGDLS and CDR2 YYNGEE. CDR3 length equals 16 residues. The CDR3 spells CASSFRAGERTDTQYF. DNA of the CDR3: TGTGCCAGCAGCTTCCGAGCGGGAGAACGCACAGATACGCAGTATTTT.

The chain uses TRBV18 and TRBJ1-3; 11 nucleotides match TRBD1. V was clipped by 4 bases and J by 0 bases; unmatched bases: 2. The CDR3 has 16 residues. CDR1 and CDR2 from the germline V gene are KGHSH and LQKENI. For the CDR3, the DNA is TGTGCCAGCTCACTGGGACAGGGGGACTCTGGAAACACCATATATTTT. Its protein product is CASSLGQGDSGNTIYF.

The rearrangement uses TRBV5-1 and TRBJ1-1, with 7 bases matching TRBD1. The CDR3 is made up of 15 amino acids. Looked up from germline, CDR1 is SGHRS and CDR2 is YFSETQ. With 4 bases clipped from V and 1 base from J, the junction kept 7 bases outside the gene matches. The CDR3 loop reads CASSPATGPNTEAFF. In DNA, the CDR3 is TGCGCCAGCAGCCCCGCGACAGGGCCGAACACTGAAGCTTTCTTT.

This clone has only a few counts. The chain recombines TRBV12-5 with TRBJ1-2; no reliable D call. This CDR3 has 16 amino acids. The germline CDR1 and CDR2 sequences are LGHNT and FRNRAP. With 0 bases removed from V and 1 base from J, the gap between germline ends came to 12 bases. CDR3 region: CASGLVPGGRNYGYTF. The CDR3 region has the DNA TGTGCTAGTGGTTTGGTACCCGGCGGCCGTAACTATGGCTACACCTTC.

The genes are TRBV6-5 and TRBJ2-7; 8 bases align to TRBD2. Unmatched junction bases numbered 9, after V lost 8 bases and J lost 3 bases. Germline V gene sequence: CDR1 MNHEY, CDR2 SVGAGI. CDR3 length equals 14 residues. In DNA form, the CDR3 reads TGTGCCAGCCAACCCGCGGGGGGATTCTACGAGCAGTACTTC. Translating gives CASQPAGGFYEQYF.

The chain employs TRBV2 and TRBJ1-5; D perhaps matches TRBD1 (6 bases). Germline V gives CDR1 SNHLY, CDR2 FYNNEI. This CDR3 has 16 residues. V was clipped by 6 bases and J by 0 bases, with 15 bases between them. The DNA of the CDR3 is TGTGCCAGCAGGGGGGCAGGGCGTTATAGCAATCAGCCCCAGCATTTT. Translating gives CASRGAGRYSNQPQHF.

Notes on this clone: The junction departs from the called germline gene at one end, perhaps through a read error. This chain connects TRBV19 to TRBJ2-1, with D possibly TRBD1 on 5 matching bases. The CDR3 is 15 residues long. Germline loops: CDR1 LNHDA, CDR2 SQIVND (reference sequence). Written as DNA, the CDR3 is TGTGCCAGTAGTATAGATCCAGGGTTACTAAATGGGCAGTTCTTC. Encoded protein: CASSIDPGLLNGQFF.

This clone was recorded once. V usage is TRBV6-5 and J usage is TRBJ2-7, with D hard to call. Germline V gene data show CDR1 as MNHEY and CDR2 as SVGAGI. The CDR3 totals 16 residues. Trimming stripped 0 bases from V and 0 bases from J, with 12 bases between. The CDR3 coding sequence is TGTGCCAGCAGTTACTCGAACCGGGCCCGCTCCTACGAGCAGTACTTC. Residues: CASSYSNRARSYEQYF.

The J gene is TRBJ2-7, the V gene TRBV6-5; 10 bases align to TRBD1. The germline gives CDR1 MNHEY, CDR2 SVGAGI. The trim removed 5 bases at V and 3 bases at J, leaving 7 bases unmatched. The CDR3 is made up of 15 amino acids. The CDR3 DNA reads TGTGCCAGCAGTACCGCCGGGACAGGGGACTACGAGCAGTACTTC. Residues: CASSTAGTGDYEQYF.

The chain recombines TRBV6-5 with TRBJ2-7; no clear D. Germline V gene lookup returns CDR1 MNHEY and CDR2 SVGAGI. Trimming cost V 8 bases and J 3 bases, with 17 bases left between them. The CDR3 has 14 residues. The CDR3 region has the DNA TGTGCCAGCCATAGCCCTGGGCCAAGCTACGAGCAGTACTTC. Protein product: CASHSPGPSYEQYF.

The genes are TRBV2 and TRBJ2-7; D not certain. With 6 bases removed from V and 7 bases from J, the gap between germline ends came to 7 bases. The CDR3 loop spans 10 amino acids. CDR1 and CDR2 (germline): SNHLY, FYNNEI. CDR3 bases: TGTGCCAGCAGCCAGACGGAGCAGTACTTC. Amino acids: CASSQTEQYF.

This chain connects TRBV6-2 or TRBV6-3 to TRBJ2-2, with D maybe TRBD2 (7 bases). Germline V gives CDR1 MNHEY, CDR2 SVGEGT. The V end lost 2 bases, the J end lost 17 bases, and 15 bases lay between the germline ends. CDR3 length: 12 amino acids. The CDR3 sequence: CASSYPKGGPFF. The CDR3 DNA reads TGTGCCAGCAGTTACCCGAAGGGGGGGCCCTTTTTT.

This chain joins TRBV1 and TRBJ2-1; the table's D call, TRBD1, has no DNA check behind it. TRBV1 constitutes a pseudogene. The CDR3 has 14 amino acids. The chain's CDR3 is CTSSQGQLSNEQFF. CDR3 DNA sequence: TGCACCAGCAGCCAAGGACAACTCTCCAATGAGCAGTTCTTC.

The genes are TRBV5-5 and TRBJ2-7; 9 bases agree with TRBD2. Germline V gene data show CDR1 as SGHKS and CDR2 as YYEKEE (reference sequence). Trimming cost V 3 bases and J 3 bases; bases outside gene matches: 7. The CDR3 contains 15 residues. This CDR3 is CASSSLAGVNYEQYF. CDR3 coding DNA: TGTGCCAGCAGCTCGTTAGCGGGAGTGAACTACGAGCAGTACTTC.

The CDR3: CASSFRDRGADTQYF. DNA of the CDR3: TGTGCCAGCAGCTTCCGGGACAGGGGAGCAGATACGCAGTATTTT. The chain combines TRBV7-9 with TRBJ2-3, with TRBD1 matching over 10 bases. Germline CDR1 is SEHNR and CDR2 is FQNEAQ (reference sequence). The CDR3 spans 15 residues. Trimming at V came to 3 bases and at J to 4 bases, leaving 4 bases not matched to a gene.

The chain employs TRBV20-1 and TRBJ1-1; D is perhaps TRBD1 (5 bases). The CDR3 contains 11 residues. Per the germline V gene, CDR1 is DFQATT and CDR2 is SNEGSKA (reference sequence). The CDR3 region has the DNA TGCACTAGCGTGCGGGGGGGTGAAGCTTTCTTT. Amino acid sequence: CTSVRGGEAFF.